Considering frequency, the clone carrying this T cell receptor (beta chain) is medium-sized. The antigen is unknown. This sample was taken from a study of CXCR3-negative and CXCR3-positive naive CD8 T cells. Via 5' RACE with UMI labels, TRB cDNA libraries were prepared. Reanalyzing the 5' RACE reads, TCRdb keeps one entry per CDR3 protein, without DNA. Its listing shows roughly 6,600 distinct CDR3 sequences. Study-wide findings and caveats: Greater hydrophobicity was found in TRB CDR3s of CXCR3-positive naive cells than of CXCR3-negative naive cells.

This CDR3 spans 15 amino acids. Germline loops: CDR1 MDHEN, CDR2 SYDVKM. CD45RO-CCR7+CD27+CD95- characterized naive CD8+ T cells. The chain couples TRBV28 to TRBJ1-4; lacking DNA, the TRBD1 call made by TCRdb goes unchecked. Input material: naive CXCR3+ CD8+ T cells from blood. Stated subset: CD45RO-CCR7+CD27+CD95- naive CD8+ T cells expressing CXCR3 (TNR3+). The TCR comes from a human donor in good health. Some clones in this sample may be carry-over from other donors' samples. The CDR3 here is CASITRNSGAEKLFF.